This passage covers 20 T cell receptor beta chains from one sample sequenced in a study of T cell changes during pregnancy in multiple sclerosis. Method: immunoSEQ multiplex PCR; TCRdb's copy keeps in-frame clones and lacks some. Found here are 34,000 or so clones, roughly 88% of them singletons; the top ten hold approximately 4.4%. The sample in question was peripheral blood, obtained in the second trimester of pregnancy. The receptor set was obtained from a female donor in good health, enrolled as a control in a pregnancy study.

This clone appeared once. The CDR3 DNA sequence: TGTGCCAGCAGCTTAACGGCAGCGTGGACCGGGGAGCTGTTTTTT. As protein: CASSLTAAWTGELFF. The chain links TRBV7-3 to TRBJ2-2; D uncertain. This CDR3 has 15 amino acids. The V end was cut by 0 bases, the J end by 5 bases, with 10 bases between. CDR1 is SGHTA, CDR2 FQGTGA, per germline.

This chain uses TRBV6-5 with TRBJ2-5; 8 bases fit TRBD2. Losses at the gene ends were 5 bases for V and 5 bases for J; bases not matched to a gene: 7. CDR3 length: 14 residues. Germline CDR1 MNHEY, CDR2 SVGAGI. The CDR3 reads CASSPRAGEETQYF. The CDR3, as DNA: TGTGCCAGCAGTCCCCGAGCGGGAGAGGAGACCCAGTACTTC.

The V and J genes are TRBV21-1 and TRBJ1-5; the D call of TRBD1 is as the table states it, not checked on the DNA. TRBV21-1 is a pseudogene segment. The CDR3 spans 15 residues. The CDR3 reads CASSTGGSRNQPQHF. In DNA form, the CDR3 reads TGTGCCAGCAGCACAGGGGGCTCGCGCAATCAGCCCCAGCATTTT.

The genes are TRBV28 and TRBJ2-7; 10 bases line up with TRBD2. With V trimmed by 5 bases and J by 2 bases, 12 bases remained unmatched. CDR1 is MDHEN, CDR2 SYDVKM, per germline. The CDR3 runs 17 residues. The CDR3 DNA reads TGTGCCAGCAGTCCTTACCAAGCGGGAGGGTCCCCCTACGAGCAGTACTTC. It codes for CASSPYQAGGSPYEQYF.

This chain uses TRBV12-5 with TRBJ2-7, with D perhaps matching TRBD1 (6 bases). The CDR3 totals 15 residues. The germline CDR1 and CDR2 sequences are LGHNT and FRNRAP. V lost 4 bases and J 2 bases, leaving 15 bases between the germline ends. The CDR3 region has the DNA TGTGCTAGTGGTTCGACCGGGACATATCCCTACGAGCAGTACTTC. Its translation: CASGSTGTYPYEQYF.

V and J are TRBV19 and TRBJ1-1; D unresolved. The V gene lost 5 bases and the J gene lost 1 base, with 8 bases spanning the gap. The germline gives CDR1 LNHDA, CDR2 SQIVND (reference sequence). The CDR3 contains 13 residues. CDR3 coding DNA: TGTGCCAGTAGTCCCGGAGCGAACACTGAAGCTTTCTTT. Its translation is CASSPGANTEAFF.

V gene TRBV28 combines with J gene TRBJ1-1, with D maybe TRBD1 (6 bases). CDR3 length equals 18 residues. The germline V and J ends were trimmed by 5 bases and 4 bases, with 26 bases remaining between them. Germline CDR1 is MDHEN and CDR2 is SYDVKM. The DNA of the CDR3 is TGTGCCAGCAGTCCCACTAAAGGGTTACAGGGATGGTCCACTGAAGCTTTCTTT. Its translation is CASSPTKGLQGWSTEAFF.

The V call is TRBV19, the J call TRBJ2-3; 12 nucleotides agree with TRBD2. The CDR3 contains 17 residues. V lost 5 bases, J lost 2 bases, and 8 bases stayed unmatched. The germline V gene encodes CDR1 LNHDA and CDR2 SQIVND (reference sequence). The CDR3 protein is CASSPPRLAGVTDTQYF. The CDR3, as DNA: TGTGCCAGTAGTCCACCGCGACTAGCGGGGGTCACAGATACGCAGTATTTT.

The genes are TRBV5-1 and TRBJ1-4, with a tentative D call TRBD1 (6 bases). Germline CDR1 reads SGHRS; CDR2 reads YFSETQ. Trimming took off 4 bases at V and 8 bases at J, with 12 bases between the two ends. This CDR3 has 13 residues. The CDR3 here is CASSLAGAEKLFF. The DNA for the CDR3 is TGCGCCAGCAGCCTCGCAGGGGCAGAAAAACTGTTTTTT.

V and J are TRBV5-6 and TRBJ1-1; TRBD1 aligns across 7 bases. Germline lookup yields CDR1 SGHDT and CDR2 YYEEEE. V dropped 5 bases and J dropped 0; count of bases not matched to a gene: 10. This CDR3 has 16 amino acids. CDR3 sequence: CASRRRGPLLNTEAFF. Written as DNA, the CDR3 is TGTGCCAGCAGACGGAGGGGGCCACTATTGAACACTGAAGCTTTCTTT.

The gene calls are TRBV5-1 and TRBJ1-3; 9 nucleotides align to TRBD1. Germline V lookup: CDR1 SGHRS, CDR2 YFSETQ. J lost 3 bases, V lost 0 bases, and 1 base had no gene match. The CDR3 sequence is 15 residues long. The DNA of the CDR3 is TGCGCCAGCAGCTTGGACAGGGGGCTTGGAAACACCATATATTTT. It codes for CASSLDRGLGNTIYF.

The V and J genes are TRBV5-5 and TRBJ2-7, with 10 bases fitting TRBD1. The CDR3 is 13 amino acids. CDR1 SGHKS and CDR2 YYEKEE come from the germline V gene (reference sequence). Trimming took 4 bases from V and 5 from J; bases not matched to a gene: 3. The CDR3 bases are TGTGCCAGCAGCCGGGACAGGGGTAACGAGCAGTACTTC. This sequence encodes CASSRDRGNEQYF. The full variable domain, in which reference TRBV5-5 and TRBJ2-7 provide the parts outside the CDR3, is DAGVTQSPTHLIKTRGQQVTLRCSPISGHKSVSWYQQVLGQGPQFIFQYYEKEERGRGNFPDRFSARQFPNYSSELNVNALLLGDSALYLCASSRDRGNEQYFGPGTRLTVT.

The chain couples TRBV19 to TRBJ2-5, with D perhaps matching TRBD1 (6 bases). Looked up from germline, CDR1 is LNHDA and CDR2 is SQIVND (reference sequence). The CDR3 consists of 15 residues. V lost 5 bases and J 5 bases, leaving 18 bases between the germline ends. The CDR3 spells CASSHQTGPRETQYF. The CDR3 region has the DNA TGTGCCAGTAGTCACCAGACAGGTCCTCGGGAGACCCAGTACTTC.

V usage is TRBV12-5 and J usage is TRBJ2-7, with D perhaps TRBD2 (5 bases). There are 15 residues in the CDR3. Germline lookup yields CDR1 LGHNT and CDR2 FRNRAP. Trimming took off 1 base at V and 3 bases at J, with 13 bases between the two ends. The CDR3 spells CASGLATHRDYEQYF. The CDR3 coding sequence is TGTGCTAGTGGTTTGGCGACCCACCGGGACTACGAGCAGTACTTC.

The V and J genes are TRBV4-1 and TRBJ2-2; 13 bases map to TRBD2. J gave up 4 bases and V 4 bases, and 3 bases lay outside the gene matches. The CDR3 consists of 16 residues. The germline gives CDR1 MGHRA, CDR2 YSYEKL. In DNA form, the CDR3 reads TGCGCCAGCAGCCTGCGACTAGCGGGGGGCACCGGGGAGCTGTTTTTT. Translating it yields CASSLRLAGGTGELFF.

The V gene is TRBV27, the J gene TRBJ1-2; D gene unclear. The CDR3 is 14 residues long. CDR1 and CDR2 (germline): MNHEY, SMNVEV (reference sequence). Trimming left V 4 bases short and J 3 bases short, with 12 bases between. For the CDR3, the DNA is TGTGCCAGCAGTTCTATCGGGAGTGACTATGGCTACACCTTC. It codes for CASSSIGSDYGYTF.

The V gene is TRBV9, the J gene TRBJ2-1; maybe TRBD1 (6 bases). From germline, CDR1 is SGDLS and CDR2 YYNGEE. V lost 10 bases and J 6 bases, leaving 20 bases between the germline ends. This CDR3 region has 14 residues. Here the CDR3 DNA reads TGTGCCTCCCAGGGGCAGGGTCGACCCAATGAGCAGTTCTTC. Translation: CASQGQGRPNEQFF.

V gene TRBV2 combines with J gene TRBJ2-7; possibly TRBD2 for D (6 bases). Trimming stripped 8 bases from V and 4 bases from J, with 24 bases between. This CDR3 comprises 16 residues. Germline V CDR1 and CDR2: SNHLY, FYNNEI. CDR3 coding DNA: TGTGCCAGCTCTGAGCCCTCCTGGCCTCGGGGGTACGAGCAGTACTTC. Translating gives CASSEPSWPRGYEQYF.

The chain is built from TRBV9 and TRBJ1-1, with TRBD1 identical over 7 bases. There are 15 residues in the CDR3. Germline V gives CDR1 SGDLS, CDR2 YYNGEE. J gave up 0 bases and V 4 bases, and 6 bases lay outside the gene matches. Written as DNA, the CDR3 is TGTGCCAGCAGCCCCCGGGACAGCTTGAACACTGAAGCTTTCTTT. Its translation: CASSPRDSLNTEAFF.

The V gene is TRBV9, the J gene TRBJ2-3, with TRBD2 identical over 7 bases. The germline V gene has CDR1 SGDLS and CDR2 YYNGEE. The ends lost 0 bases at V and 1 base at J; junction bases unmatched: 8. The CDR3 sequence is 17 residues long. The DNA of the CDR3 is TGTGCCAGCAGCGTAGCTTTGGCTAGCGGCGGCACAGATACGCAGTATTTT. Protein product: CASSVALASGGTDTQYF.